The clone carrying this T cell receptor (beta chain) has just one count. Per the germline V gene, CDR1 is SGHTA and CDR2 is FQGNSA. Trimming removed 5 bases from V and 4 bases from J, with 21 bases in between. This CDR3 contains 17 residues. TCRdb's table, derived via immunoSEQ multiplex PCR, lists solely in-frame clones and lacks some. The top ten clones hold approximately 6.6% of a sample with about 200,000 clones, around 81% of them seen once. The data derive from a study of blood T cell repertoires in COVID-19. Study overall: T cells, B-cell-depleted T cells, or PBMCs provided the cDNA or gDNA that served as material.

Sequenced: peripheral blood. The clonotype comes from an older woman with acute or convalescent COVID-19. The chain has TRBV7-2 and TRBJ2-1; TRBD2 is a possible D gene (6 bases). CDR3: CASSPPALLRGYNEQFF. The CDR3 DNA is TGTGCCAGCAGCCCCCCCGCTCTTTTACGGGGGTACAATGAGCAGTTCTTC.